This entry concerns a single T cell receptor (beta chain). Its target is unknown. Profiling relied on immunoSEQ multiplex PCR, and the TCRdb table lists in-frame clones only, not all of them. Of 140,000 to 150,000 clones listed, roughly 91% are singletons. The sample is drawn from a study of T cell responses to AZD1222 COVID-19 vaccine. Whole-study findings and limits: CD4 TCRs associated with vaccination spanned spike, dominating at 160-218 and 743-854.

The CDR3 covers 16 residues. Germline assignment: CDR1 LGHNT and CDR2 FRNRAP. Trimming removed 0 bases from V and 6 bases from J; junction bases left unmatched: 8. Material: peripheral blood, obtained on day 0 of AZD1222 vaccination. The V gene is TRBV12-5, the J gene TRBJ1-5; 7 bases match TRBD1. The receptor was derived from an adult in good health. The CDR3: CASGLVRQGAGQPQHF. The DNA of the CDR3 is TGTGCTAGTGGTTTGGTAAGACAGGGCGCGGGTCAGCCCCAGCATTTT.